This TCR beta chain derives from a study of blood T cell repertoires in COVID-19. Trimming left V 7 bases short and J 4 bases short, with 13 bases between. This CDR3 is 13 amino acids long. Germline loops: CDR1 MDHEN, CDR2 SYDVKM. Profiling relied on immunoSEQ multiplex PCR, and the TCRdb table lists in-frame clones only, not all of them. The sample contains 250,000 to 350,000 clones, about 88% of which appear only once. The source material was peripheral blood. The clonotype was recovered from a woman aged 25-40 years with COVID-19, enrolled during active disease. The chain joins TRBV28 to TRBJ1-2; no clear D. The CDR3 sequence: CASTVGSAYGYTF. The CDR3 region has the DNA TGTGCCAGCACCGTAGGGAGTGCCTATGGCTACACCTTC.